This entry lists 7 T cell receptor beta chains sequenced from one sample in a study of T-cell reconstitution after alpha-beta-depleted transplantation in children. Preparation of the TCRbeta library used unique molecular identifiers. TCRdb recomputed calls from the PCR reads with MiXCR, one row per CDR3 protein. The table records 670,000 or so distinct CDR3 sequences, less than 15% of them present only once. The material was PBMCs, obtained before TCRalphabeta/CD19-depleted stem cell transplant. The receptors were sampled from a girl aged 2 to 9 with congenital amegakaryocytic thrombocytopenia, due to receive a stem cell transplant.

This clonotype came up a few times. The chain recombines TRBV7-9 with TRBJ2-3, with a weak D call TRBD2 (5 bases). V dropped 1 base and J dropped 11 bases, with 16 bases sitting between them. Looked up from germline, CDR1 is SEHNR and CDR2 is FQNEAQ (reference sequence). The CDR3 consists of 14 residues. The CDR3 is CASSLGLTPREQYF. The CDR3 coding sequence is TGTGCCAGCAGCTTAGGGCTAACTCCCCGGGAGCAGTATTTT.

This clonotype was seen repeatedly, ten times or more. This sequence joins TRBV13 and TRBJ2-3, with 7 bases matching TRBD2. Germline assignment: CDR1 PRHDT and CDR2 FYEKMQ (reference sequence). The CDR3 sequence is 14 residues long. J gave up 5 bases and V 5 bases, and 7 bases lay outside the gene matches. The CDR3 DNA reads TGTGCCAGCAGCGCCAGCGGGATCAAAGATACGCAGTATTTT. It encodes CASSASGIKDTQYF.

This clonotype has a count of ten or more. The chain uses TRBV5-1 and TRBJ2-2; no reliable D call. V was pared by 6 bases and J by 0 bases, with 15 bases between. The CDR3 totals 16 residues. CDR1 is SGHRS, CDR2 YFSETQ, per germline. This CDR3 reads CASIFVAASNTGELFF. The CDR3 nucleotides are TGCGCCAGCATTTTCGTTGCAGCCTCGAACACCGGGGAGCTGTTTTTT.

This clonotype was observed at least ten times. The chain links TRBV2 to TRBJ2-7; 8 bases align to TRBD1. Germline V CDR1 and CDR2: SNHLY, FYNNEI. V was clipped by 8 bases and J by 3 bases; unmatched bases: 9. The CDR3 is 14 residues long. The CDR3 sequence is CASVAGTGGYEQYF. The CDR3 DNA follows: TGTGCCAGCGTTGCGGGAACAGGGGGCTACGAGCAGTACTTC.

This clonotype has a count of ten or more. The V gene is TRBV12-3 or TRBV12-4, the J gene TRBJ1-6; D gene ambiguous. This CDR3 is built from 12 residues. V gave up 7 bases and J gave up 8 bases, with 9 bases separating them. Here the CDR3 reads CASTTEYSPLHF. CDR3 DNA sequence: TGTGCCAGCACCACAGAATATTCACCCCTCCACTTT.

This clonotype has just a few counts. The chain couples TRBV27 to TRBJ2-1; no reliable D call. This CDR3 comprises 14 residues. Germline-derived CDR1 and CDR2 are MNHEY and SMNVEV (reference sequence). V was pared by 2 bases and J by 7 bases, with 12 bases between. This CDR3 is CASSLGVLGNEQFF. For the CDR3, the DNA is TGTGCCAGCAGTTTAGGGGTACTTGGTAATGAGCAGTTCTTC.

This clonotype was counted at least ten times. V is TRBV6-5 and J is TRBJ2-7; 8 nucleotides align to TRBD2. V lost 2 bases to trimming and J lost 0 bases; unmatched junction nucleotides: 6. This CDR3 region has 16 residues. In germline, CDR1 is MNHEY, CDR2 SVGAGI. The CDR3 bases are TGTGCCAGCAGTTACGTAGCGGGATCGTTCTCCTACGAGCAGTACTTC. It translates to CASSYVAGSFSYEQYF.